Below, 25 T cell receptor beta chains from the same sample are listed, as sequenced in a study of blood T cell repertoires in COVID-19 (dated by TCRdb to 2020 to 2021). The library was prepared using the immunoSEQ multiplex PCR assay. In its TCRdb copy, this immuneACCESS table keeps in-frame sequences only and misses some clones. Where compared with another copy, unresolved V genes explain less than half of these, and the others have no known cause. The sample records roughly 40,000 clones, around 88% of which are singletons. Over 3.5% of the sample is taken by the ten largest. The specimen sequenced was peripheral blood. The source is a human donor in a cohort sampled during active COVID-19.

This sequence joins TRBV4-2 and TRBJ2-1, with TRBD2 matching 11 bases. With V trimmed by 2 bases and J by 6 bases, 9 bases remained unmatched. This CDR3 spans 17 amino acids. Germline loops: CDR1 LGHNA, CDR2 YNFKEQ. CDR3 sequence (DNA): TGTGCCAGCAGCCAATATTTAGCGGGGGGGCCGGTCAATGAGCAGTTCTTC. Protein: CASSQYLAGGPVNEQFF.

CDR3 sequence reads: CASRGQINQPQHF. CDR3 in DNA: TGTGCCAGCAGGGGGCAGATCAATCAGCCCCAGCATTTT. The rearrangement joins TRBV7-2 to TRBJ1-5; the D gene is possibly TRBD1 (5 bases). CDR1 is SGHTA and CDR2 is FQGNSA in the germline V gene. This CDR3 comprises 13 residues. The V gene lost 6 bases and the J gene lost 3 bases, with 9 bases spanning the gap.

The chain employs TRBV2 and TRBJ2-7; D is uncertain. CDR1 is SNHLY, CDR2 FYNNEI, per germline. V was cut by 2 bases and J by 3 bases, with 8 bases left in between. CDR3 length: 13 amino acids. The CDR3 coding sequence is TGTGCCAGCAGTGAAAACACTATCTACGAGCAGTACTTC. Protein: CASSENTIYEQYF.

V gene TRBV10-3 combines with J gene TRBJ2-7, with 9 nucleotides matching TRBD1. From germline, CDR1 is ENHRY and CDR2 SYGVKD. V dropped 3 bases and J dropped 2; count of bases not matched to a gene: 5. The CDR3 length is 15 residues. DNA for the CDR3: TGTGCCATCAGTGATCTGGACAGGGGTCCCTACGAGCAGTACTTC. It yields the protein CAISDLDRGPYEQYF.

The chain employs TRBV9 and TRBJ2-7; TRBD1 is a possible D gene (5 bases). The germline V and J ends were trimmed by 2 bases and 3 bases, with 12 bases remaining between them. This CDR3 contains 14 residues. Germline CDR1 reads SGDLS; CDR2 reads YYNGEE. The CDR3 DNA reads as TGTGCCAGCAGCGTGGGGCCCGACGGCTACGAGCAGTACTTC. Amino acids: CASSVGPDGYEQYF.

The chain links TRBV7-9 to TRBJ1-1; TRBD1 might be the D (5 bases). This CDR3 has 16 residues. Germline V gives CDR1 SEHNR, CDR2 FQNEAQ (reference sequence). Trimming stripped 4 bases from V and 0 bases from J, with 15 bases between. This CDR3 reads CASSSPLAGLNTEAFF. CDR3 nucleotides: TGTGCCAGCAGCTCCCCCCTGGCAGGGTTGAACACTGAAGCTTTCTTT. The complete variable domain, with remaining parts taken from reference TRBV7-9 and TRBJ1-1, reads DTGVSQNPRHKITKRGQNVTFRCDPISEHNRLYWYRQTLGQGPEFLTYFQNEAQLEKSRLLSDRFSAERPKGSFSTLEIQRTEQGDSAMYLCASSSPLAGLNTEAFFGQGTRLTVV.

This chain links TRBV25-1 with TRBJ1-6; unclear D gene. CDR3 length: 13 amino acids. In germline, CDR1 is MGHDK, CDR2 SYGVNS. V was cut by 3 bases and J by 4 bases, with 4 bases left in between. CDR3 loop: CASSDPYNSPLHF. The CDR3 DNA follows: TGTGCCAGCAGTGACCCTTATAATTCACCCCTCCACTTT.

The V and J genes are TRBV4-1 and TRBJ1-2; D gene uncertain. Trimming cost V 0 bases and J 4 bases, with 15 bases left between them. CDR3 length: 16 residues. Germline CDR1 reads MGHRA; CDR2 reads YSYEKL. CDR3 nucleotides: TGCGCCAGCAGCCAAGATTTTGGCGCGGGAAGCTATGGCTACACCTTC. Encoded protein: CASSQDFGAGSYGYTF.

On this clone: The germline gene is not matched at one end of the junction; a read error may be the cause. The chain is built from TRBV18 and TRBJ2-7; no firm D call. This CDR3 is 13 amino acids long. The germline CDR1 and CDR2 sequences are KGHSH and LQKENI. The CDR3 nucleotides read TGTGCCAGCTCACCATTTCCCACCCTCCGCGGCAACTTC. Its translation: CASSPFPTLRGNF.

This clone occurred once. V and J are TRBV19 and TRBJ1-5, with a tentative D call TRBD1 (6 bases). The germline V gene encodes CDR1 LNHDA and CDR2 SQIVND (reference sequence). The CDR3 is 16 amino acids. V was clipped by 1 base and J by 3 bases, with 13 bases between them. The CDR3 spells CASSIGTGYTNQPQHF. CDR3 nucleotides: TGTGCCAGTAGTATAGGCACAGGGTACACCAATCAGCCCCAGCATTTT.

This clone has only one observation. The V and J genes are TRBV5-1 and TRBJ1-2, with 9 bases that match TRBD1. This CDR3 comprises 14 residues. CDR1 and CDR2 (germline): SGHRS, YFSETQ. The J segment lost 12 bases and the V segment lost 4 bases, leaving 13 bases of the junction unmatched. The CDR3 is CASSPRPDRGANTF. Here the CDR3 DNA reads TGCGCCAGCAGCCCGCGCCCGGACAGGGGAGCCAACACCTTC. The complete variable domain, with remaining parts taken from reference TRBV5-1 and TRBJ1-2, reads KAGVTQTPRYLIKTRGQQVTLSCSPISGHRSVSWYQQTPGQGLQFLFEYFSETQRNKGNFPGRFSGRQFSNSRSEMNVSTLELGDSALYLCASSPRPDRGANTFGSGTRLTVV.

The chain joins TRBV29-1 to TRBJ1-3; D is perhaps TRBD1 (5 bases). CDR1 and CDR2 (germline): SQVTM, ANQGSEA. The CDR3 is 11 amino acids. The CDR3 DNA follows: TGCAGAGGGGACTCTGGAAACACCATATATTTT. Protein: CRGDSGNTIYF.

The chain carries TRBV28 and TRBJ1-6, with D perhaps matching TRBD1 (5 bases). V was cut by 3 bases and J by 3 bases, with 12 bases left in between. Germline V gene lookup returns CDR1 MDHEN and CDR2 SYDVKM. The CDR3 has 16 amino acids. CDR3 loop: CASSLTTAFYNSPLHF. In DNA form, the CDR3 reads TGTGCCAGCAGTTTGACGACAGCCTTCTATAATTCACCCCTCCACTTT.

J is TRBJ2-2 and V is TRBV11-2; 12 bases line up with TRBD1. V trimming: 6 bases; J trimming: 3 bases; junction bases outside the gene matches: 11. The CDR3 consists of 18 residues. Germline V gene data show CDR1 as SGHAT and CDR2 as FQNNGV. CDR3 amino acids: CASRELPGQGADTGELFF. In DNA, the CDR3 is TGTGCCAGCAGGGAACTACCGGGACAGGGGGCTGACACCGGGGAGCTGTTTTTT. The full variable domain, rest sourced from reference TRBV11-2 and TRBJ2-2, is EAGVAQSPRYKIIEKRQSVAFWCNPISGHATLYWYQQILGQGPKLLIQFQNNGVVDDSQLPKDRFSAERLKGVDSTLKIQPAKLEDSAVYLCASRELPGQGADTGELFFGEGSRLTVL.

The J gene is TRBJ1-1, the V gene TRBV7-9; perhaps TRBD1 as D (6 bases). Germline assignment: CDR1 SEHNR and CDR2 FQNEAQ (reference sequence). Trimming removed 6 bases at V and 4 bases at J, with 18 bases between. This CDR3 contains 15 residues. CDR3 nucleotide sequence: TGTGCCAGCAGTACAAACAGGGCTTTGGTCACTGAAGCTTTCTTT. Translated, it gives CASSTNRALVTEAFF.

In its sample, this clone was seen once. This chain uses TRBV5-5 with TRBJ1-2, with D maybe TRBD1 (5 bases). Trimming took off 0 bases at V and 7 bases at J, with 16 bases between the two ends. The CDR3 is 15 amino acids. Germline CDR1 and CDR2: SGHKS and YYEKEE (reference sequence). CDR3 sequence reads: CASSLAGQGIGGYTF. The CDR3 DNA reads as TGTGCCAGCAGCTTGGCCGGCCAGGGTATTGGTGGCTACACCTTC.

V gene TRBV5-1 combines with J gene TRBJ2-3, with TRBD2 matching over 8 bases. The junction had 5 bases not matched to a gene; V was cut back by 1 base and J by 4 bases. Germline CDR1 reads SGHRS; CDR2 reads YFSETQ. The CDR3 totals 15 residues. The CDR3 is CASSLRRGDADTQYF. CDR3 bases: TGCGCCAGCAGCTTGAGGCGGGGGGACGCAGATACGCAGTATTTT.

The rearrangement joins TRBV5-1 to TRBJ2-6, with TRBD1 as a possible D gene (6 bases). Germline V lookup: CDR1 SGHRS, CDR2 YFSETQ. This CDR3 contains 15 residues. V was trimmed by 4 bases and J by 4 bases, leaving 12 bases between them. The CDR3 DNA follows: TGCGCCAGCAGCCCACAGGGATCCGGGGCCAACGTCCTGACTTTC. Translation gives CASSPQGSGANVLTF.

This clone has a single count. The chain recombines TRBV7-2 with TRBJ1-3; 8 bases match TRBD1. The V gene end was trimmed by 2 bases and the J gene end by 2 bases; junction bases not matched to a gene: 5. Germline lookup yields CDR1 SGHTA and CDR2 FQGNSA. CDR3 length: 16 residues. The CDR3: CASSLPAGGTGNTIYF. In DNA, the CDR3 is TGTGCCAGCAGCTTACCGGCAGGGGGCACTGGAAACACCATATATTTT.

The chain recombines TRBV27 with TRBJ2-3, with D unclear. This CDR3 is built from 15 residues. Per germline, CDR1 MNHEY and CDR2 SMNVEV (reference sequence). V gave up 7 bases and J gave up 7 bases, with 21 bases separating them. CDR3 DNA: TGTGCCAGCACCAATTTAAGGAGCGACCGGAATACGCAGTATTTT. Translation gives CASTNLRSDRNTQYF.

This clone was seen once. This chain connects TRBV6-5 to TRBJ1-1, with 8 bases identical to TRBD1. V trimming: 5 bases; J trimming: 4 bases; junction bases outside the gene matches: 9. The CDR3 extends over 15 amino acids. From germline, CDR1 is MNHEY and CDR2 SVGAGI. Written as DNA, the CDR3 is TGTGCCAGCAGTCCGCGGACAGGGTTGGGCACTGAAGCTTTCTTT. Protein sequence: CASSPRTGLGTEAFF.

This chain connects TRBV6-2 or TRBV6-3 to TRBJ1-5, with D hard to call. CDR3 size: 13 residues. The germline gives CDR1 MNHEY, CDR2 SVGEGT. Trimming cost V 5 bases and J 3 bases, with 8 bases left between them. The CDR3 DNA reads TGTGCCAGCAGTCGCGGACTCAATCAGCCCCAGCATTTT. Protein product: CASSRGLNQPQHF.

V usage is TRBV4-3 and J usage is TRBJ1-1, with 7 positions matching TRBD1. The germline V gene has CDR1 LGHNA and CDR2 YSLEER. The CDR3 extends over 17 amino acids. With V trimmed by 1 base and J by 0 bases, 8 bases remained unmatched. CDR3 coding DNA: TGCGCCAGCAGCCAAGGTGGGACAGTCGCCATGAACACTGAAGCTTTCTTT. Amino acid sequence: CASSQGGTVAMNTEAFF.

This clone has only a few counts. The chain recombines TRBV7-9 with TRBJ2-5, with a weak D call TRBD1 (6 bases). V dropped 6 bases and J dropped 3 bases, with 17 bases sitting between them. The CDR3 sequence is 15 residues long. The germline gives CDR1 SEHNR, CDR2 FQNEAQ (reference sequence). The CDR3 sequence: CASRANWGPKETQYF. The CDR3 nucleotides read TGTGCCAGCAGAGCAAATTGGGGGCCCAAAGAGACCCAGTACTTC. Filled out from reference TRBV7-9 and TRBJ2-5, the complete variable domain reads DTGVSQNPRHKITKRGQNVTFRCDPISEHNRLYWYRQTLGQGPEFLTYFQNEAQLEKSRLLSDRFSAERPKGSFSTLEIQRTEQGDSAMYLCASRANWGPKETQYFGPGTRLLVL.

The chain uses TRBV12-3 or TRBV12-4 and TRBJ1-5, with D unresolved. This CDR3 spans 12 amino acids. Trimming left V 5 bases short and J 4 bases short, with 6 bases between. The CDR3, as DNA: TGTGCCAGCAGTCTCCAGAATCAGCCCCAGCATTTT. Translation gives CASSLQNQPQHF.